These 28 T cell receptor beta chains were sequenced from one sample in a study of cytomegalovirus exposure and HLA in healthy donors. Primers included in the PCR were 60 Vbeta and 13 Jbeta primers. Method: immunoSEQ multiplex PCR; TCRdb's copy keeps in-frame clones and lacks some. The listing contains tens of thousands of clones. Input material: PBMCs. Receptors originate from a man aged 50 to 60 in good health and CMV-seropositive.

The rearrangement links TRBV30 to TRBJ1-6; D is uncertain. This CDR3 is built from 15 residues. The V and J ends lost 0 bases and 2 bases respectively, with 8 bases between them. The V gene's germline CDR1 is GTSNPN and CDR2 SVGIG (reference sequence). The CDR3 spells CAWSVPGTYNSPLHF. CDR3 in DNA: TGTGCCTGGAGTGTACCCGGGACCTATAATTCACCCCTCCACTTT. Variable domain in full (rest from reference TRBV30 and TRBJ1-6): SQTIHQWPATLVQPVGSPLSLECTVEGTSNPNLYWYRQAAGRGLQLLFYSVGIGQISSEVPQNLSASRPQDRQFILSSKKLLLSDSGFYLCAWSVPGTYNSPLHFGNGTRLTVT.

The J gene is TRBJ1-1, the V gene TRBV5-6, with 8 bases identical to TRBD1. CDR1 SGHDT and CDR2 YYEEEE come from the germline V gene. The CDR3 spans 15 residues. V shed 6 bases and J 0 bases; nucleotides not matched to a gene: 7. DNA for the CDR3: TGTGCCAGCAATCCACAGGGGGGGATGAACACTGAAGCTTTCTTT. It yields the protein CASNPQGGMNTEAFF.

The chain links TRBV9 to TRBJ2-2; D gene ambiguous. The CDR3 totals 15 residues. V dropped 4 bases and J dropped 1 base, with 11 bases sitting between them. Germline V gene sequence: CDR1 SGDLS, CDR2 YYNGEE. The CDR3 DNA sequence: TGTGCCAGCAGCCGAATAGACAAGAACACCGGGGAGCTGTTTTTT. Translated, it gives CASSRIDKNTGELFF. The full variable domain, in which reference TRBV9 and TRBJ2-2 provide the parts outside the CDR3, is DSGVTQTPKHLITATGQRVTLRCSPRSGDLSVYWYQQSLDQGLQFLIQYYNGEERAKGNILERFSAQQFPDLHSELNLSSLELGDSALYFCASSRIDKNTGELFFGEGSRLTVL.

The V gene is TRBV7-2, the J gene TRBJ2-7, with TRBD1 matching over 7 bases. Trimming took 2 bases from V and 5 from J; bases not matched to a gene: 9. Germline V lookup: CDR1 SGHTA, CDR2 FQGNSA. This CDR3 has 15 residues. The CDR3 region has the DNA TGTGCCAGCAGCTTATCAGGGGGTGGTTCCCACGAGCAGTACTTC. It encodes CASSLSGGGSHEQYF.

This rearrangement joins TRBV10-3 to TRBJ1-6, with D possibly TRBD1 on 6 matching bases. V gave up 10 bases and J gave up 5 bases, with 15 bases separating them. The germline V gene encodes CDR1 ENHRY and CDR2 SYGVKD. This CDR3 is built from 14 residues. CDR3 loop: CATRQDPNNSPLHF. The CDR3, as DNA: TGTGCCACACGACAGGACCCCAATAATTCACCCCTCCACTTT.

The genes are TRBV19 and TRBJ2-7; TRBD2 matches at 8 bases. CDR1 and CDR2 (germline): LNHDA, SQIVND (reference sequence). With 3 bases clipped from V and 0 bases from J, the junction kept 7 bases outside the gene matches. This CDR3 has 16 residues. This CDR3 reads CASSIYWREVSYEQYV. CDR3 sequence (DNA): TGTGCCAGTAGTATTTACTGGCGGGAGGTCTCCTACGAGCAGTACGTC.

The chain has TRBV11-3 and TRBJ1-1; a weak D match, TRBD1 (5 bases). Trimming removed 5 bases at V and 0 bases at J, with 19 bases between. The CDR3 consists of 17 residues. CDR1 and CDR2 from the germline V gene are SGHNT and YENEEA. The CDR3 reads CASSPRGRGSMNTEAFF. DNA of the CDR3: TGTGCCAGCAGCCCCCGGGGGAGGGGATCCATGAACACTGAAGCTTTCTTT.

CDR3 DNA: TGTGCCAGCACCCTTCGACAGCGCAATGAGCAGTTCTTC. Encoded protein: CASTLRQRNEQFF. This rearrangement joins TRBV2 to TRBJ2-1; maybe TRBD1 (5 bases). Per the germline V gene, CDR1 is SNHLY and CDR2 is FYNNEI. This CDR3 is built from 13 residues. V lost 7 bases and J lost 6, with 13 bases in between.

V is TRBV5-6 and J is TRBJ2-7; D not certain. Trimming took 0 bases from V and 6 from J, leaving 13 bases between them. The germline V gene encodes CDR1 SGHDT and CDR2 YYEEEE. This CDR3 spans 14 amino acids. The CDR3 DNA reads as TGTGCCAGCAGCTTGGGTAGGAGTGGGTTCGAGCAGTACTTC. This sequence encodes CASSLGRSGFEQYF.

CDR3 coding DNA: TGTGCCAGCAGCTTTCAAGCGGGAGGAGAAGAGACCCAGTACTTC. Amino acid sequence: CASSFQAGGEETQYF. The chain couples TRBV7-2 to TRBJ2-5, with 9 bases identical to TRBD2. This CDR3 has 15 residues. V was clipped by 3 bases and J by 3 bases; unmatched bases: 5. CDR1 is SGHTA and CDR2 is FQGNSA in the germline V gene.

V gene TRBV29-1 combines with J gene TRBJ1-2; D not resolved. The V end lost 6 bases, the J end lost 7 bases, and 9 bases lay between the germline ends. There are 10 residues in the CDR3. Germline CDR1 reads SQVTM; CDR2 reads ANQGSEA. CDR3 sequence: CSVEGSGYTF. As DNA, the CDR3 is TGCAGCGTGGAGGGATCTGGCTACACCTTC.

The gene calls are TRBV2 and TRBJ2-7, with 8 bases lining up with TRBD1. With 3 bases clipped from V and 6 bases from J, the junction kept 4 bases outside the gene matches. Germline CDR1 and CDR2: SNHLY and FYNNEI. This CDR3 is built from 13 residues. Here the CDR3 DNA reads TGTGCCAGCAGTGAGCAGGGGGCGAGCGAGCAGTACGTC. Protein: CASSEQGASEQYV.

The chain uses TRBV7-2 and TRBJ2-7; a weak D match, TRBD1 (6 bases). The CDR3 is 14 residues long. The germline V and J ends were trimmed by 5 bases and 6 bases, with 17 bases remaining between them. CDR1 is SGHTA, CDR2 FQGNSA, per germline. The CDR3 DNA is TGTGCCAGCAGCCCACAGGGTAGCTGGGGCGAGCAGTACGTC. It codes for CASSPQGSWGEQYV.

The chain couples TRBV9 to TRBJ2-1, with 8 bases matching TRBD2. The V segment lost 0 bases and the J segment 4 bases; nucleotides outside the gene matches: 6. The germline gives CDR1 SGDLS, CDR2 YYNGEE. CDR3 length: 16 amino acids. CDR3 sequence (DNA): TGTGCCAGCAGCGTAGCTGCGGGAGGAGGGTACAATGAGCAGTTCTTC. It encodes CASSVAAGGGYNEQFF.

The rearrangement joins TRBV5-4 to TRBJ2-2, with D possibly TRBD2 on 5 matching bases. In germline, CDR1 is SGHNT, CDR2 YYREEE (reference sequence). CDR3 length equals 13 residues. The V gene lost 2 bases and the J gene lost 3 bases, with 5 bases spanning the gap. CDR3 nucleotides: TGTGCCAGCAGCTTCGGGGACACCGGGGAGCTGTTTTTT. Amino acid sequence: CASSFGDTGELFF.

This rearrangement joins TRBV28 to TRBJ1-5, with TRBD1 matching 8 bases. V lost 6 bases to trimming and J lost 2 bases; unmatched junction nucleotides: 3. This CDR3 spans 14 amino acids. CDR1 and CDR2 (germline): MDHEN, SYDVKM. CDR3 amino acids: CASSDRGGNQPQHF. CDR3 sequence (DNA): TGTGCCAGCAGCGACAGGGGTGGCAATCAGCCCCAGCATTTT.

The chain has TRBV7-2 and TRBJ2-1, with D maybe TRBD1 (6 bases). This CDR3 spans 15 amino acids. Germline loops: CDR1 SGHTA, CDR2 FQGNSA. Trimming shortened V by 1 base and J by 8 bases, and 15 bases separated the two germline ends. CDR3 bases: TGTGCCAGCAGCTTAGACAGGACAGAGGATCATGAGCAGTTCTTC. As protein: CASSLDRTEDHEQFF. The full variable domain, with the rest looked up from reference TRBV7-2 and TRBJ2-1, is GAGVSQSPSNKVTEKGKDVELRCDPISGHTALYWYRQSLGQGLEFLIYFQGNSAPDKSGLPSDRFSAERTGGSVSTLTIQRTQQEDSAVYLCASSLDRTEDHEQFFGPGTRLTVL.

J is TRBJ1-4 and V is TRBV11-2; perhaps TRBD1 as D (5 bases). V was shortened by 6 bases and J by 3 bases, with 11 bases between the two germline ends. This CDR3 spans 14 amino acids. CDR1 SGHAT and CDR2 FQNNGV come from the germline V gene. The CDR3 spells CASSRQTPNEKLFF. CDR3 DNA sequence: TGTGCCAGCAGTAGACAGACTCCTAATGAAAAACTGTTTTTT.

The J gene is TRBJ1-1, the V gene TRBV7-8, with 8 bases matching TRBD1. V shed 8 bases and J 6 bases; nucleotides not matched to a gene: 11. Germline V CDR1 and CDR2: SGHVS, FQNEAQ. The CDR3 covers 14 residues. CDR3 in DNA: TGTGCCAGCGGACCACAGGGGGTGGGTGCTGAAGCTTTCTTT. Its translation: CASGPQGVGAEAFF. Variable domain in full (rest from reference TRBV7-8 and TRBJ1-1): GAGVSQSPRYKVAKRGQDVALRCDPISGHVSLFWYQQALGQGPEFLTYFQNEAQLDKSGLPSDRFFAERPEGSVSTLKIQRTQQEDSAVYLCASGPQGVGAEAFFGQGTRLTVV.

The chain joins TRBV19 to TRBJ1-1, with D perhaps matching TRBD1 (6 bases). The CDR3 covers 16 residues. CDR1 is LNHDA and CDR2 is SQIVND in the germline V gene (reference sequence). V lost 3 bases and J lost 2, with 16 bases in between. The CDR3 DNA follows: TGTGCCAGTAGTATGGGAGGGAGGGGGTTTAACACTGAAGCTTTCTTT. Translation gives CASSMGGRGFNTEAFF.

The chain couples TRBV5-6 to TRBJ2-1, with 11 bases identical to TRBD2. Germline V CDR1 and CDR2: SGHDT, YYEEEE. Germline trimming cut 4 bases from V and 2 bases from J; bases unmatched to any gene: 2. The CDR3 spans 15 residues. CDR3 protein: CASSRSGRAYNEQFF. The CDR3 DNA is TGTGCCAGCAGCCGTAGCGGGAGGGCCTACAATGAGCAGTTCTTC.

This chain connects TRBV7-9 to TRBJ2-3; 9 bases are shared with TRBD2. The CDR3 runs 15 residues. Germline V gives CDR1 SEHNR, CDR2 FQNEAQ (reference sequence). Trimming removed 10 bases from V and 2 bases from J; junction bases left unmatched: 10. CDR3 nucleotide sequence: TGTGCCACAGTAGCGGGAGCAACAGTCACAGATACGCAGTATTTT. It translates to CATVAGATVTDTQYF.

Here the CDR3 DNA reads TGTGCCAGCAGCACAATGGGCATCCTCTCTGGAAACACCATATATTTT. This codes for CASSTMGILSGNTIYF. This sequence joins TRBV11-3 and TRBJ1-3; unclear D gene. Deletions cut 5 bases from V and 0 bases from J, with 14 bases between. CDR3 size: 16 residues. Per germline, CDR1 SGHNT and CDR2 YENEEA.

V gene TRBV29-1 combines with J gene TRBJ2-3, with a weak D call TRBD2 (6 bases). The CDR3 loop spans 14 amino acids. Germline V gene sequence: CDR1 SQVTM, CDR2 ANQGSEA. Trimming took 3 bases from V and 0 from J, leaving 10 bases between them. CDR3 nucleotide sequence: TGCAGCGTTGACAGGGACTGGAGCACAGATACGCAGTATTTT. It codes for CSVDRDWSTDTQYF.

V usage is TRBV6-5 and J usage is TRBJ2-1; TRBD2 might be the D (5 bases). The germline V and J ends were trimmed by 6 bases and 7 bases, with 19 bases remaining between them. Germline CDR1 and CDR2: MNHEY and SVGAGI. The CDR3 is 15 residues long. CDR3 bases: TGTGCCAGCAGCCCGACCGGGGTGCTGAGGAATGAGCAGTTCTTC. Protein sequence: CASSPTGVLRNEQFF.

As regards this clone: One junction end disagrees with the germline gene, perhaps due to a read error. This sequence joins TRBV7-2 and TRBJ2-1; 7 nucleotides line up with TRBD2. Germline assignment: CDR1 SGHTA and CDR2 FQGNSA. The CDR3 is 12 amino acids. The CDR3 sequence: CASSRQAGVIVF. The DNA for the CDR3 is TGTGCCAGCAGCCGCCAGGCGGGAGTTATCGTCTTC.

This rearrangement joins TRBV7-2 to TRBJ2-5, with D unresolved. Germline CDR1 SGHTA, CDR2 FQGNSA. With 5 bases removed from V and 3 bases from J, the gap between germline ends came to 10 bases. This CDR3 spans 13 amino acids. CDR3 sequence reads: CASSTRYEETQYF. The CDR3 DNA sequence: TGTGCCAGCAGCACCAGGTACGAAGAGACCCAGTACTTC.

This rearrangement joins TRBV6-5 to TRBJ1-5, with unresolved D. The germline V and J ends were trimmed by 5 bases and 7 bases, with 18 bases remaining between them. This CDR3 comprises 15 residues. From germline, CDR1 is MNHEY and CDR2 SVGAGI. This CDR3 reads CASSPSGLGQQPQHF. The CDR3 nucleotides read TGTGCCAGCAGTCCATCGGGATTAGGGCAACAGCCCCAGCATTTT.